This T cell receptor beta chain was identified in a study of blood T cell repertoires in COVID-19. Across the whole study: Acute and convalescent COVID-19 specimens originated in the United States, Italy and Spain. Sources were T cells, B-cell-depleted T cells, or PBMCs; the material itself was cDNA or gDNA.

The length of the CDR3 is 18 residues. CDR1 and CDR2 from the germline V gene are LGHDT and YNNKEL (reference sequence). V shed 0 bases and J shed 6 bases, with 23 bases lying between them. Per the original methods: It was from reference gene primer amplification that nucleated cell counts were estimated. Assay: immunoSEQ multiplex PCR; the TCRdb copy retains only in-frame clones and omits some. D and trimming come from the DNA, and the V and J calls and clone size come from that table. The data hold around 250,000 clones, with about 88% observed a single time. The specimen sequenced was peripheral blood. This receptor was obtained from a man aged 18 to 30 with active or convalescent COVID-19. V gene TRBV3-1 (or the pseudogene TRBV3-2) combines with J gene TRBJ1-1; unclear D gene. DNA of the CDR3: TGTGCCAGCAGCCAAGATAGTCGGTGGGTCGGAGTGAGACCTGAAGCTTTCTTT. Protein sequence: CASSQDSRWVGVRPEAFF.